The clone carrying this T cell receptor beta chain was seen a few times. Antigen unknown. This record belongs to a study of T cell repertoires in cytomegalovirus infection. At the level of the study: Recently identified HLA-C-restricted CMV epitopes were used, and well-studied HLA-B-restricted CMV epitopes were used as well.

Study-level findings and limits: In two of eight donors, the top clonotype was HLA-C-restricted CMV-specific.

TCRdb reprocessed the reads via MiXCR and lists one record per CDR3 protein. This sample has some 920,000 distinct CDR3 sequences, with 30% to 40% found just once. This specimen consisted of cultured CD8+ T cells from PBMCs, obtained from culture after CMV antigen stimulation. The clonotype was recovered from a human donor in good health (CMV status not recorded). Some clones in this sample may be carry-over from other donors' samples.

The CDR3 DNA reads as TGTGCCAGCAGCGGCGGGAAGACTGGGCAGTTCTTC. Encoded protein: CASSGGKTGQFF. The rearrangement joins TRBV7-8 to TRBJ2-1; D is possibly TRBD2 (6 bases). This CDR3 is 12 amino acids long. The germline V gene encodes CDR1 SGHVS and CDR2 FQNEAQ. The V end was cut by 5 bases, the J end by 12 bases, with 14 bases between.